These 10 T cell receptor beta chains were all obtained from the same sample, sequenced in a study of tumor-infiltrating lymphocytes in primary liver carcinoma. The source material, 20-30 mg of unsorted bulk tissue, was used to co-extract RNA and DNA. Total RNA amounting to roughly 450 ng was the source from which TCR beta cDNA was made with a constant-region primer. Each TCR beta library was derived from three nested multiplex PCR rounds that employed slightly modified ARM-PCR. Each of the first two PCR rounds ran approximately 9 cycles with TRBV1-TRBV30 forward and C-beta reverse primers. TCRdb fed the multiplex PCR reads into MiXCR, producing one record per CDR3 protein. The repertoire has some 100,000 distinct CDR3 sequences, around two thirds of them found once; the top ten carry roughly 12%. Sequenced input: liver tumor tissue from sampling region 2. Indicated subset: tumor region T2, inferior pole. These receptor sequences come from a woman aged 55-75 years with primary liver carcinoma and hepatitis B virus infection.

The chain uses TRBV29-1 and TRBJ1-1, with TRBD1 as a possible D gene (5 bases). The germline V gene encodes CDR1 SQVTM and CDR2 ANQGSEA. This CDR3 is built from 14 residues. The CDR3 DNA reads TGCAGTGTTACCCGCAGGGCCACGAGCACTGAAGCTTTCTTT. Encoded protein: CSVTRRATSTEAFF. Complete variable domain (other parts from reference TRBV29-1 and TRBJ1-1): SAVISQKPSRDICQRGTSLTIQCQVDSQVTMMFWYRQQPGQSLTLIATANQGSEATYESGFVIDKFPISRPNLTFSTLTVSNMSPEDSSIYLCSVTRRATSTEAFFGQGTRLTVV.

The chain couples TRBV11-1 to TRBJ2-1, with 9 bases identical to TRBD1. This CDR3 is 15 amino acids long. J lost 5 bases, V lost 11 bases, and 13 bases had no gene match. CDR1 is SGHAT, CDR2 FQDESV, per germline (reference sequence). CDR3 sequence: CADRQGQGNNNEQFF. The DNA of the CDR3 is TGTGCCGACAGGCAGGGACAGGGAAACAACAATGAGCAGTTCTTC.

Comment on this clonotype: This may arise from a read error, as a much more abundant clone is one base away. The rearrangement joins TRBV5-1 to TRBJ1-1; D not certain. CDR3 size: 14 residues. Germline CDR1 reads SGHRS; CDR2 reads YFSETQ. Written as DNA, the CDR3 is TGCGCCAGCAGCCCCGATAGAATGAACACTGAACCTTTCTTT. This codes for CASSPDRMNTEPFF.

This chain links TRBV6-5 with TRBJ1-1; TRBD1 might be the D (5 bases). CDR3 size: 17 residues. Germline assignment: CDR1 MNHEY and CDR2 SVGAGI. V lost 2 bases and J lost 4, with 20 bases in between. CDR3: CASSYPGGPGRSTEAFF. CDR3 coding DNA: TGTGCCAGCAGTTACCCAGGCGGGCCGGGACGGAGCACTGAAGCTTTCTTT.

In the case of this clonotype: This CDR3 fails to terminate in the conserved phenylalanine or tryptophan, so it likely reflects a read error. The chain uses TRBV4-1 and TRBJ2-1; D remains unclear. The CDR3 runs 13 residues. Germline loops: CDR1 MGHRA, CDR2 YSYEKL. V was shortened by 4 bases and J by 4 bases, with 8 bases between the two germline ends. As DNA, the CDR3 is TGCGCCAGCAGCCGTTACTATTACAATGAGCAGTTCTCC. Residues: CASSRYYYNEQFS.

This clonotype was counted a single time. No conserved phenylalanine or tryptophan ends this CDR3, so it is likely a read error. The J gene is TRBJ2-4, the V gene TRBV5-4, with TRBD1 matching over 7 bases. The CDR3 loop spans 14 amino acids. CDR1 and CDR2 from the germline V gene are SGHNT and YYREEE (reference sequence). In DNA, the CDR3 is TGTGACAGCAGCCCGGGGACAGACCAAAACATTCAGTACCTC. Translation gives CDSSPGTDQNIQYL.

Comment on this clonotype: Germline and junction disagree at one end, which may indicate a read error. The genes are TRBV29-1 and TRBJ1-2, with D possibly being TRBD1 (6 bases). Germline CDR1 and CDR2: SQVTM and ANQGSEA. There are 12 residues in the CDR3. The CDR3 is CSVAGAYYGYTF. In DNA form, the CDR3 reads TGCAGCGTTGCAGGGGCGTACTACGGCTACACCTTC.

Regarding this clonotype: A read error is likely, as this CDR3 ends without the conserved phenylalanine or tryptophan. The J gene is TRBJ2-2, the V gene TRBV6-6; 9 bases are a match to TRBD2. CDR1 and CDR2 (germline): MNHNY, SVGAGI (reference sequence). The CDR3 has 15 residues. This chain's CDR3 is CASGYLAGAAGELFC. CDR3 coding DNA: TGTGCCAGCGGTTATTTAGCGGGAGCGGCCGGGGAGCTGTTTTGT.

V gene TRBV6-2 or TRBV6-3 combines with J gene TRBJ2-7, with D possibly being TRBD1 (6 bases). Trimming took 11 bases from V and 3 from J, leaving 17 bases between them. The CDR3 has 13 amino acids. CDR1 and CDR2 (germline): MNHEY, SVGEGT. The CDR3 DNA reads TGTGCCGGCACGGAACAGGGTATCTACGAGCAGTACTTC. Translating gives CAGTEQGIYEQYF.

With regard to this clonotype: A read error may be the cause here, since a much bigger clone is one base away. The DNA of the CDR3 is TGTGACAGCAGTCTATCGACAAACACCTACGAGCAGTACTTC. Its translation: CDSSLSTNTYEQYF. This chain connects TRBV12-3 or TRBV12-4 to TRBJ2-7; D is undetermined. The CDR3 consists of 14 residues.